The rows below give T cell receptor beta chains drawn from one sample of a study of blood T cell repertoires in COVID-19. Data came from immunoSEQ multiplex PCR; TCRdb stores just in-frame clones and leaves some out. There are roughly 86,000 clones in the sample; over 75% occur only once, and around 2.1% lies in the top ten. The sequenced sample consisted of peripheral blood. The source of these receptors is a woman in her 70s with acute or convalescent COVID-19. The CDR3 runs from the conserved cysteine through the conserved F or W. The D gene is left open where the match is weak. Clone size is not always given. Where it is, it says once, few, many or a class for expanded clones.

j_call: TRBJ1-5
v_call: TRBV6-5
clone_size: once
d_call: .
cdr3_length: 13
cdr3_aa: CASSQVINQPQHF
cdr3_nt: TGTGCCAGCTCACAGGTGATCAATCAGCCCCAGCATTTT

j_call: TRBJ2-7
v_call: TRBV7-7
clone_size: once
d_call: TRBD1
cdr3_length: 15
cdr3_aa: CASSLGTGTLNEQYF
cdr3_nt: TGTGCTAGCAGCTTGGGGACAGGGACCCTCAACGAGCAGTACTTC

j_call: TRBJ1-2
v_call: TRBV5-4
clone_size: .
d_call: .
cdr3_length: 13
cdr3_aa: CASSPTVNYGYTF
cdr3_nt: TGTGCCAGCAGTCCTACAGTAAACTATGGCTACACCTTC

j_call: TRBJ1-2
v_call: TRBV28
clone_size: few
d_call: .
cdr3_length: 12
cdr3_aa: CASSKRNYGYTF
cdr3_nt: TGTGCCAGCAGTAAGAGAAACTATGGCTACACCTTC

j_call: TRBJ1-1
v_call: TRBV27
clone_size: few
d_call: .
cdr3_length: 12
cdr3_aa: CASSFRGSEAFF
cdr3_nt: TGTGCCAGCAGTTTTCGAGGGTCTGAAGCTTTCTTT

j_call: TRBJ1-1
v_call: TRBV6-5
clone_size: .
d_call: TRBD1
cdr3_length: 14
cdr3_aa: CATAETGAWTEAFF
cdr3_nt: TGTGCCACCGCGGAAACAGGGGCTTGGACTGAAGCTTTCTTT

j_call: TRBJ2-5
v_call: TRBV12-3/TRBV12-4
clone_size: .
d_call: .
cdr3_length: 13
cdr3_aa: CASSLDSKETQYF
cdr3_nt: TGTGCCAGCAGTTTAGACTCAAAAGAGACCCAGTACTTC

j_call: TRBJ2-7
v_call: TRBV4-1
clone_size: .
d_call: TRBD1
cdr3_length: 18
cdr3_aa: CASSQEGGPGQEIYEQYF
cdr3_nt: TGCGCCAGCAGCCAAGAGGGGGGCCCGGGACAGGAGATATACGAGCAGTACTTC

j_call: TRBJ2-7
v_call: TRBV11-3
clone_size: .
d_call: TRBD1
cdr3_length: 15
cdr3_aa: CASSLAGTGGYEQYF
cdr3_nt: TGTGCCAGCAGCTTAGCCGGGACAGGGGGCTACGAGCAGTACTTC

j_call: TRBJ2-5
v_call: TRBV3-1/TRBV3-2
clone_size: .
d_call: TRBD2
cdr3_length: 16
cdr3_aa: CASSQPGGIERETQYF
cdr3_nt: TGTGCCAGCAGCCAACCCGGGGGGATAGAACGGGAGACCCAGTACTTC

j_call: TRBJ2-5
v_call: TRBV18
clone_size: .
d_call: .
cdr3_length: 14
cdr3_aa: CASSRGAAGETQYF
cdr3_nt: TGTGCCAGCTCACGTGGGGCCGCGGGGGAGACCCAGTACTTC

j_call: TRBJ2-3
v_call: TRBV10-3
clone_size: .
d_call: .
cdr3_length: 12
cdr3_aa: CAISESKDTQYF
cdr3_nt: TGTGCCATCAGTGAGTCTAAAGATACGCAGTATTTT

j_call: TRBJ2-1
v_call: TRBV5-1
clone_size: .
d_call: TRBD1
cdr3_length: 18
cdr3_aa: CASSSWTGGETLYNEQFF
cdr3_nt: TGCGCCAGCAGCTCCTGGACAGGGGGAGAAACTTTATACAATGAGCAGTTCTTC

j_call: TRBJ1-4
v_call: TRBV4-1
clone_size: .
d_call: TRBD1
cdr3_length: 15
cdr3_aa: CASSLQGQGDEKLFF
cdr3_nt: TGCGCCAGCAGCCTCCAAGGACAGGGTGACGAAAAACTGTTTTTT

j_call: TRBJ2-7
v_call: TRBV5-1
clone_size: .
d_call: .
cdr3_length: 13
cdr3_aa: CASSGGVLYEQYF
cdr3_nt: TGCGCCAGCAGCGGAGGGGTACTCTACGAGCAGTACTTC

j_call: TRBJ1-4
v_call: TRBV5-1
clone_size: .
d_call: TRBD1
cdr3_length: 14
cdr3_aa: CASRTGVQNEKLFF
cdr3_nt: TGCGCCAGCAGAACAGGGGTACAGAATGAAAAACTGTTTTTT

j_call: TRBJ2-7
v_call: TRBV3-1/TRBV3-2
clone_size: .
d_call: TRBD1
cdr3_length: 16
cdr3_aa: CASSPGTGPSPYEQYF
cdr3_nt: TGTGCCAGCAGCCCCGGGACAGGGCCTAGCCCTTACGAGCAGTACTTC

j_call: TRBJ1-4
v_call: TRBV27
clone_size: .
d_call: .
cdr3_length: 14
cdr3_aa: CASSSTGSNEKLFF
cdr3_nt: TGTGCCAGCAGTTCCACAGGGTCTAATGAAAAACTGTTTTTT

j_call: TRBJ1-2
v_call: TRBV2
clone_size: few
d_call: .
cdr3_length: 16
cdr3_aa: CASVRSYARGLSGYTF
cdr3_nt: TGTGCCAGTGTACGGTCCTACGCCCGAGGTTTGAGTGGCTACACCTTC

j_call: TRBJ1-2
v_call: TRBV5-4
clone_size: .
d_call: TRBD1
cdr3_length: 16
cdr3_aa: CASSLRTGGTDYGYTF
cdr3_nt: TGTGCCAGCAGCTTGAGGACAGGGGGAACCGACTATGGCTACACCTTC

j_call: TRBJ1-4
v_call: TRBV18
clone_size: .
d_call: TRBD1
cdr3_length: 16
cdr3_aa: CASSPANRGLNEKLFF
cdr3_nt: TGTGCCAGCTCACCGGCGAACAGGGGGCTGAACGAAAAACTGTTTTTT

j_call: TRBJ2-2
v_call: TRBV2
clone_size: .
d_call: .
cdr3_length: 13
cdr3_aa: CASSPDSLGELFF
cdr3_nt: TGTGCCAGCAGTCCTGACTCCCTGGGGGAGCTGTTTTTT

j_call: TRBJ2-3
v_call: TRBV4-1
clone_size: .
d_call: .
cdr3_length: 14
cdr3_aa: CASSLPGGTDTQYF
cdr3_nt: TGCGCCAGCAGCCTCCCGGGGGGCACAGATACGCAGTATTTT

j_call: TRBJ2-1
v_call: TRBV9
clone_size: .
d_call: .
cdr3_length: 16
cdr3_aa: CASSPGRGGAGNEQFF
cdr3_nt: TGTGCCAGCAGCCCCGGACGAGGGGGGGCCGGAAATGAGCAGTTCTTC

j_call: TRBJ2-6
v_call: TRBV25-1
clone_size: few
d_call: .
cdr3_length: 15
cdr3_aa: CASIPTGSGANVLTF
cdr3_nt: TGTGCCAGCATTCCAACAGGCTCTGGGGCCAACGTCCTGACTTTC

j_call: TRBJ2-2
v_call: TRBV4-1
clone_size: once
d_call: TRBD2
cdr3_length: 16
cdr3_aa: CASSRTSGGYTGELFF
cdr3_nt: TGCGCCAGCAGTCGTACTAGCGGGGGGTATACCGGGGAGCTGTTTTTT

j_call: TRBJ2-1
v_call: TRBV7-9
clone_size: .
d_call: TRBD2
cdr3_length: 13
cdr3_aa: CASLVQGGSEQFF
cdr3_nt: TGTGCCAGCTTGGTTCAGGGAGGGAGTGAGCAGTTCTTC

j_call: TRBJ2-2
v_call: TRBV5-1
clone_size: .
d_call: TRBD2
cdr3_length: 14
cdr3_aa: CASSLSGEGGELFF
cdr3_nt: TGCGCCAGCAGCTTGAGCGGGGAGGGCGGCGAGCTGTTTTTT

j_call: TRBJ2-7
v_call: TRBV7-8
clone_size: .
d_call: TRBD1
cdr3_length: 15
cdr3_aa: CASSDRDRGRNEQYF
cdr3_nt: TGTGCCAGCAGCGACCGGGACAGGGGGCGTAACGAGCAGTACTTC

j_call: TRBJ1-5
v_call: TRBV10-1
clone_size: .
d_call: TRBD1
cdr3_length: 15
cdr3_aa: CATRQGRLSNQPQHF
cdr3_nt: TGCGCCACCCGACAGGGGAGGTTAAGCAATCAGCCCCAGCATTTT

j_call: TRBJ1-1
v_call: TRBV11-2
clone_size: .
d_call: TRBD1
cdr3_length: 15
cdr3_aa: CASIRDRGLGTEAFF
cdr3_nt: TGTGCCAGCATCCGGGACAGGGGCTTGGGCACTGAAGCTTTCTTT